Below are 21 T cell receptor beta chains sequenced from a single sample in a study of identical twins. TCRdb re-called the 5' RACE reads with MiXCR, one entry per CDR3 protein. The sample consists of about 250,000 distinct CDR3 sequences, 7.5% of them appearing once. The sample was also reused in another study, on yellow fever vaccine responses in identical twins.

Sequencing input: CD8+ T cells sorted from blood. The receptors were gathered from a woman younger than 35 in good health.

This clonotype was seen at least ten times. The chain has TRBV4-1 and TRBJ2-5, with 7 bases matching TRBD1. J gave up 5 bases and V 2 bases, and 11 bases lay outside the gene matches. Germline V gene sequence: CDR1 MGHRA, CDR2 YSYEKL. The CDR3 runs to 16 residues. CDR3: CASSQTDRASGETQYF. The CDR3 DNA sequence: TGCGCCAGCAGCCAAACCGACAGGGCCTCGGGTGAGACCCAGTACTTC.

This clonotype was recorded at least ten times. This chain connects TRBV15 to TRBJ2-2; tentatively, D is TRBD1 (6 bases). The CDR3 covers 15 residues. V dropped 3 bases and J dropped 5 bases, with 13 bases sitting between them. CDR1 and CDR2 from the germline V gene are LNHNV and YYDKDF (reference sequence). Here the CDR3 reads CATSSSGVGTGELFF. DNA of the CDR3: TGTGCCACCAGCAGTTCAGGGGTTGGTACCGGGGAGCTGTTTTTT. The full variable domain, its missing parts supplied by reference TRBV15 and TRBJ2-2, is DAMVIQNPRYQVTQFGKPVTLSCSQTLNHNVMYWYQQKSSQAPKLLFHYYDKDFNNEADTPDNFQSRRPNTSFCFLDIRSPGLGDTAMYLCATSSSGVGTGELFFGEGSRLTVL.

In this sample, this clonotype turned up many times. This chain links TRBV28 with TRBJ2-7; 8 nucleotides agree with TRBD2. The V gene's germline CDR1 is MDHEN and CDR2 SYDVKM. The CDR3 length is 13 residues. Trimming at V came to 7 bases and at J to 6 bases, leaving 8 bases not matched to a gene. The CDR3 DNA sequence: TGTGCCAGCACCCCCGGGGGGGTGTCCGAGCAGTACGTC. Residues: CASTPGGVSEQYV.

The table lists this clonotype with many counts. The V call is TRBV27, the J call TRBJ2-7, with 8 positions matching TRBD2. V lost 5 bases, J lost 3 bases, and 6 bases stayed unmatched. CDR3 size: 14 residues. Germline values: CDR1 MNHEY, CDR2 SMNVEV (reference sequence). The CDR3 region is CASSPGLEIYEQYF. The CDR3, as DNA: TGTGCCAGCAGTCCGGGACTAGAGATCTACGAGCAGTACTTC.

This clonotype was seen a handful of times. The chain links TRBV7-8 to TRBJ2-5, with 9 positions matching TRBD2. Germline V gene lookup returns CDR1 SGHVS and CDR2 FQNEAQ. With V trimmed by 4 bases and J by 3 bases, 12 bases remained unmatched. CDR3 length: 17 amino acids. The CDR3 reads CASSSTNSGSQKETQYF. The CDR3 nucleotides are TGTGCCAGCAGCTCGACGAATAGCGGGAGCCAGAAAGAGACCCAGTACTTC.

The rearrangement uses TRBV12-3 or TRBV12-4 and TRBJ1-5; perhaps TRBD1 as D (5 bases). CDR3 length equals 13 residues. V lost 6 bases and J 5 bases, leaving 11 bases between the germline ends. The CDR3 loop reads CASRPEGYQPQHF. The DNA of the CDR3 is TGTGCCAGCAGACCGGAGGGGTATCAGCCCCAGCATTTT.

This clonotype was seen only a few times. The rearrangement joins TRBV7-9 to TRBJ2-5; 8 bases fit TRBD2. Germline V CDR1 and CDR2: SEHNR, FQNEAQ (reference sequence). V shed 3 bases, J shed 5 bases, and the junction held 8 bases outside the gene matches. The CDR3 consists of 15 residues. CDR3 nucleotide sequence: TGTGCCAGCAGCTTGGAGGCCGGGGGGGACGAGACCCAGTACTTC. This translates into CASSLEAGGDETQYF.

J is TRBJ2-3 and V is TRBV12-3 or TRBV12-4; the match to TRBD2 covers 10 bases. This CDR3 spans 17 amino acids. Trimming at V came to 4 bases and at J to 1 base, leaving 8 bases not matched to a gene. CDR3 protein: CASSWGTSGDRTDTQYF. Here the CDR3 DNA reads TGTGCCAGCAGTTGGGGAACTAGCGGGGACCGCACAGATACGCAGTATTTT.

The rearrangement links TRBV7-3 to TRBJ1-1, with 9 bases identical to TRBD1. The CDR3 extends over 16 amino acids. Unmatched junction bases numbered 11, after V lost 5 bases and J lost 4 bases. The germline CDR1 and CDR2 sequences are SGHTA and FQGTGA. The CDR3: CASSETPPGQGTEAFF. The CDR3 DNA sequence: TGTGCCAGCAGCGAGACGCCACCGGGACAGGGCACTGAAGCTTTCTTT.

The J gene is TRBJ2-7, the V gene TRBV4-1, with D possibly TRBD2 on 5 matching bases. This CDR3 spans 13 amino acids. Trimming pared 4 bases from V and 4 bases from J, leaving 11 bases between. Germline CDR1 and CDR2: MGHRA and YSYEKL. The DNA for the CDR3 is TGCGCCAGCAGCCCTGAGGGAAGATACGAGCAGTACTTC. Amino acid sequence: CASSPEGRYEQYF.

This clonotype was seen a few times. The genes are TRBV3-1 and TRBJ2-3; the D gene is possibly TRBD2 (5 bases). In germline, CDR1 is LGHDT, CDR2 YNNKEL (reference sequence). V shed 1 base and J shed 1 base, with 9 bases lying between them. CDR3 size: 15 residues. CDR3 DNA sequence: TGTGCCAGCAGCCAAGGTAGCGCCGGCACAGATACGCAGTATTTT. Translated: CASSQGSAGTDTQYF.

This clonotype was found a few times. The V gene is TRBV5-1, the J gene TRBJ2-3; D is unclear. V was shortened by 4 bases and J by 3 bases, with 12 bases between the two germline ends. This CDR3 is 14 amino acids long. Per the germline V gene, CDR1 is SGHRS and CDR2 is YFSETQ. The DNA of the CDR3 is TGCGCCAGCAGCGATTATACGGTGACAGATACGCAGTATTTT. The encoded protein is CASSDYTVTDTQYF.

Ten or more counts support this clonotype. The chain has TRBV12-3 or TRBV12-4 and TRBJ2-1, with D unclear. V was trimmed by 7 bases and J by 0 bases, leaving 13 bases between them. The CDR3 is made up of 15 amino acids. The CDR3 protein is CASTPGVVSYNEQFF. In DNA, the CDR3 is TGTGCCAGCACTCCTGGGGTAGTCTCCTACAATGAGCAGTTCTTC.

This clonotype was counted at least ten times. The V and J genes are TRBV29-1 and TRBJ2-2; D call uncertain. Trimming left V 2 bases short and J 6 bases short, with 7 bases between. Looked up from germline, CDR1 is SQVTM and CDR2 is ANQGSEA. This CDR3 region has 12 residues. The CDR3 bases are TGCAGCGTTGAACGCCCCGCCGGGGAGCTGTTTTTT. This gives the protein CSVERPAGELFF.

This clonotype was detected ten times or more. The chain couples TRBV7-8 to TRBJ2-1; D ambiguous. The ends were cut back, 3 bases at V and 0 bases at J, with 15 bases in the middle. The germline gives CDR1 SGHVS, CDR2 FQNEAQ. The CDR3 is 17 amino acids. CDR3 nucleotides: TGTGCCAGCAGCTTCGAAACCGCGGCCAGCTCCTACAATGAGCAGTTCTTC. This translates into CASSFETAASSYNEQFF.

This clonotype was detected many times. This rearrangement joins TRBV27 to TRBJ1-1; D is unclear. The CDR3 runs 13 residues. Trimming removed 3 bases from V and 1 base from J, with 6 bases in between. Germline loops: CDR1 MNHEY, CDR2 SMNVEV (reference sequence). The CDR3 DNA reads TGTGCCAGCAGTTTTTATGCGAACACTGAAGCTTTCTTT. It encodes CASSFYANTEAFF.

This clonotype was seen many times. V gene TRBV7-8 combines with J gene TRBJ2-1, with D perhaps TRBD2 (6 bases). The CDR3 totals 14 residues. Deletions cut 0 bases from V and 10 bases from J, with 13 bases between. Germline V gene sequence: CDR1 SGHVS, CDR2 FQNEAQ. Here the CDR3 reads CASSLAGGLREQFF. The CDR3 DNA follows: TGTGCCAGCAGCTTAGCGGGAGGTCTAAGGGAGCAGTTCTTC.

This clonotype was detected many times. The chain links TRBV3-1 to TRBJ1-1, with a tentative D call TRBD1 (5 bases). CDR3 length: 13 residues. With 5 bases removed from V and 3 bases from J, the gap between germline ends came to 10 bases. Germline V CDR1 and CDR2: LGHDT, YNNKEL (reference sequence). The DNA of the CDR3 is TGTGCCAGCAGCAGGGGAAAGTACACTGAAGCTTTCTTT. Translating it yields CASSRGKYTEAFF.

This clonotype was seen only once. The J gene is TRBJ2-3, the V gene TRBV7-9, with D uncertain. This CDR3 spans 16 amino acids. From germline, CDR1 is SEHNR and CDR2 FQNEAQ (reference sequence). With 2 bases removed from V and 3 bases from J, the gap between germline ends came to 15 bases. This CDR3 is CASSLSSRRMTDTQYF. For the CDR3, the DNA is TGTGCCAGCAGCTTATCGAGCAGGCGGATGACAGATACGCAGTATTTT.

In its sample, this clonotype was seen many times. This rearrangement joins TRBV7-9 to TRBJ2-7; 12 bases are a match to TRBD2. J lost 7 bases, V lost 5 bases, and 9 bases had no gene match. The germline V gene has CDR1 SEHNR and CDR2 FQNEAQ (reference sequence). CDR3 size: 15 residues. This CDR3 is CASSPWTSGVVEQYF. The CDR3 DNA reads as TGTGCCAGCAGCCCATGGACTAGCGGGGTTGTGGAGCAGTACTTC.

This clonotype was seen only a few times. The chain employs TRBV7-9 and TRBJ2-7; the match to TRBD2 covers 11 bases. The CDR3 consists of 15 residues. Per germline, CDR1 SEHNR and CDR2 FQNEAQ (reference sequence). V was clipped by 5 bases and J by 3 bases; unmatched bases: 6. CDR3 loop: CASSRLLAGVYEQYF. CDR3 bases: TGTGCCAGCAGCCGACTACTAGCGGGAGTCTACGAGCAGTACTTC.